Listed here is a single T cell receptor beta chain. The table came from immunoSEQ multiplex PCR; TCRdb's copy has only in-frame clones and leaves some out. The sample lists tens of thousands of clones; more than 80% were seen once. These data belong to a study of cytomegalovirus exposure and HLA in healthy donors. The trim removed 6 bases at V and 6 bases at J, leaving 4 bases unmatched. This CDR3 has 12 amino acids. CDR1 SGHTA and CDR2 FQGNSA come from the germline V gene. From the roughly 110-subject validation cohort, which was separate from the roughly 630-subject first cohort, the donors were drawn.

The sample comprised PBMCs. The clonotype was recovered from a woman in her late teens or twenties in good health and CMV-seronegative. The rearrangement uses TRBV7-2 and TRBJ1-1; 7 nucleotides match TRBD1. Here the CDR3 reads CASRGGQAEAFF. CDR3 sequence (DNA): TGTGCCAGCAGGGGCGGACAGGCTGAAGCTTTCTTT. The variable domain in full, completed from reference TRBV7-2 and TRBJ1-1, reads GAGVSQSPSNKVTEKGKDVELRCDPISGHTALYWYRQSLGQGLEFLIYFQGNSAPDKSGLPSDRFSAERTGGSVSTLTIQRTQQEDSAVYLCASRGGQAEAFFGQGTRLTVV.